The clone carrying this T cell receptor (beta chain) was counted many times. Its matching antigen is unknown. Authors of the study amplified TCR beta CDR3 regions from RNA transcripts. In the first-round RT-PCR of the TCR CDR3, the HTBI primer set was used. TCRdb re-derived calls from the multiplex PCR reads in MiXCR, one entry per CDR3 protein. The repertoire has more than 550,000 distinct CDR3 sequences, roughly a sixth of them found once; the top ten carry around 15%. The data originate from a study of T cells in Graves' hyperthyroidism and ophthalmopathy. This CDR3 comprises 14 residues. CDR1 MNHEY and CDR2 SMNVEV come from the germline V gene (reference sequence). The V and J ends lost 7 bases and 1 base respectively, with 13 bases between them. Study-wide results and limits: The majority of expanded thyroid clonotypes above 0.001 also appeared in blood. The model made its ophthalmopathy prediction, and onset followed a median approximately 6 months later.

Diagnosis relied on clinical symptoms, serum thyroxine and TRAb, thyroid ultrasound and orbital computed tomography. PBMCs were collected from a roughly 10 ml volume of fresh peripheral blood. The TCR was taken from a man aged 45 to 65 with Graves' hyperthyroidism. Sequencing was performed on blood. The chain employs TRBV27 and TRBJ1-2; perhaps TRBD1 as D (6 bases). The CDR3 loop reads CASKPGHNNYGYTF. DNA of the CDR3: TGTGCCAGCAAACCGGGACACAATAACTATGGCTACACCTTC.